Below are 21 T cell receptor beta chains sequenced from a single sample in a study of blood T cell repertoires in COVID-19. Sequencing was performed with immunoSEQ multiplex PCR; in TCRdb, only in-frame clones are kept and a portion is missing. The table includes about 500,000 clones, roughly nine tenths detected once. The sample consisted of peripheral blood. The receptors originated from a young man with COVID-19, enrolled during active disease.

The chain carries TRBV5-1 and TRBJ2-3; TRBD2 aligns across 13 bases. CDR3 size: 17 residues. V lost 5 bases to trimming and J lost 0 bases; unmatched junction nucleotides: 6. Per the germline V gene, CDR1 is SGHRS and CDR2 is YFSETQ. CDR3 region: CASSKLAGGQSTDTQYF. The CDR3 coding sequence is TGCGCCAGCAGTAAACTAGCGGGAGGGCAAAGCACAGATACGCAGTATTTT. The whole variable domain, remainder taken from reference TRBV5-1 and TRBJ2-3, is KAGVTQTPRYLIKTRGQQVTLSCSPISGHRSVSWYQQTPGQGLQFLFEYFSETQRNKGNFPGRFSGRQFSNSRSEMNVSTLELGDSALYLCASSKLAGGQSTDTQYFGPGTRLTVL.

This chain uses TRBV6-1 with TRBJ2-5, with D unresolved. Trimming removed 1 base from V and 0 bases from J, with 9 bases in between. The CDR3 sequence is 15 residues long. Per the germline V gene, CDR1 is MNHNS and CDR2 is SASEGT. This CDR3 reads CASSEDPVYQETQYF. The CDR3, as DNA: TGTGCCAGCAGTGAAGATCCAGTGTACCAAGAGACCCAGTACTTC.

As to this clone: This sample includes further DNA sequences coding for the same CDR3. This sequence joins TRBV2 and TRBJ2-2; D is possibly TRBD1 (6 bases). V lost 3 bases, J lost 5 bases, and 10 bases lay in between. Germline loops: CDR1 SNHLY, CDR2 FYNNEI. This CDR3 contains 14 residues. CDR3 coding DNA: TGTGCCAGCAGTGAGGCAGGGGATACCGGGGAGCTGTTTTTT. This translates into CASSEAGDTGELFF.

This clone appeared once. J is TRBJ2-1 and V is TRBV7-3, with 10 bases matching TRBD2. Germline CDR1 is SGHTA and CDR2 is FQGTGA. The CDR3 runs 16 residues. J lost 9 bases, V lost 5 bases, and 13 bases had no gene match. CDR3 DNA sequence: TGTGCCAGCAGCCTTACCGGGACTAGCGCGAGTTTTGAGCAGTTCTTC. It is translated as CASSLTGTSASFEQFF. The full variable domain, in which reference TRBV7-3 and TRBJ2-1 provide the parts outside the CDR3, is GAGVSQTPSNKVTEKGKYVELRCDPISGHTALYWYRQSLGQGPEFLIYFQGTGAADDSGLPNDRFFAVRPEGSVSTLKIQRTERGDSAVYLCASSLTGTSASFEQFFGPGTRLTVL.

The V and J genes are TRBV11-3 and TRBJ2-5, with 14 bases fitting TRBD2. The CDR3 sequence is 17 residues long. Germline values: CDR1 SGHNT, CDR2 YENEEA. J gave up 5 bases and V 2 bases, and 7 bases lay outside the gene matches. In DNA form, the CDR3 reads TGTGCCAGCAGCTTACCTGGGACTAGCGGGAGCAGGGAGACCCAGTACTTC. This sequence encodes CASSLPGTSGSRETQYF.

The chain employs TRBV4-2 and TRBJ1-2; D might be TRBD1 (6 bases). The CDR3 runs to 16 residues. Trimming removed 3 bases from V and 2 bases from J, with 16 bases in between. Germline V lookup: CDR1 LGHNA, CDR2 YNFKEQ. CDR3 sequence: CASSHVQGSSNYGYTF. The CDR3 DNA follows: TGTGCCAGCAGCCATGTACAGGGCTCATCCAACTATGGCTACACCTTC.

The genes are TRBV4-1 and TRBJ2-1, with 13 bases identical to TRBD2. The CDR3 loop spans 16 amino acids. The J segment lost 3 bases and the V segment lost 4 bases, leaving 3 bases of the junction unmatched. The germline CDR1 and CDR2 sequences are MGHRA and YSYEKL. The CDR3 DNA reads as TGCGCCAGCAGCCGTACTAGCGGGGGGGTCTACAATGAGCAGTTCTTC. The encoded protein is CASSRTSGGVYNEQFF.

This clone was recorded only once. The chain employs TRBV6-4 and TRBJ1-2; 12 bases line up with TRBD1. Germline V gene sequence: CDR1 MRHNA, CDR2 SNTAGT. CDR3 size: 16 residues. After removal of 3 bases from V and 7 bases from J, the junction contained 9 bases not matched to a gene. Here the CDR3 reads CASSDMGQGAVGGYTF. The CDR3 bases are TGTGCCAGCAGTGATATGGGACAGGGGGCGGTCGGTGGCTACACCTTC.

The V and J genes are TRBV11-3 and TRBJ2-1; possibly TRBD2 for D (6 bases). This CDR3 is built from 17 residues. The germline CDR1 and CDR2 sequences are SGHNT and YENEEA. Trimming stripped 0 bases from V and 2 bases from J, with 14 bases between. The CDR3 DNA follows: TGTGCCAGCAGCTTAGATGGTACACGGAGGGCCTACAATGAGCAGTTCTTC. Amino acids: CASSLDGTRRAYNEQFF. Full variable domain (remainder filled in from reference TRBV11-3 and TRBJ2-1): EAGVVQSPRYKIIEKKQPVAFWCNPISGHNTLYWYLQNLGQGPELLIRYENEEAVDDSQLPKDRFSAERLKGVDSTLKIQPAELGDSAVYLCASSLDGTRRAYNEQFFGPGTRLTVL.

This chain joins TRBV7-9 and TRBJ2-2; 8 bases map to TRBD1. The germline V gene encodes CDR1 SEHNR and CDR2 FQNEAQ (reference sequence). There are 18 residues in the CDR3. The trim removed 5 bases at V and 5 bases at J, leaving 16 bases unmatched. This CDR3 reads CASSARQGSALRTGELFF. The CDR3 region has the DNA TGTGCCAGCAGCGCCCGACAGGGGTCTGCCCTTAGGACCGGGGAGCTGTTTTTT. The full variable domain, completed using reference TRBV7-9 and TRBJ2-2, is DTGVSQNPRHKITKRGQNVTFRCDPISEHNRLYWYRQTLGQGPEFLTYFQNEAQLEKSRLLSDRFSAERPKGSFSTLEIQRTEQGDSAMYLCASSARQGSALRTGELFFGEGSRLTVL.

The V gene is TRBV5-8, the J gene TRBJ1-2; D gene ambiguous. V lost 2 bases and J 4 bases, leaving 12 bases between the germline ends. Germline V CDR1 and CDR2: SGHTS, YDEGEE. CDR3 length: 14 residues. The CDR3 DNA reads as TGTGCCAGCAGCTTAGCGGACCGGATCTATGGCTACACCTTC. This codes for CASSLADRIYGYTF.

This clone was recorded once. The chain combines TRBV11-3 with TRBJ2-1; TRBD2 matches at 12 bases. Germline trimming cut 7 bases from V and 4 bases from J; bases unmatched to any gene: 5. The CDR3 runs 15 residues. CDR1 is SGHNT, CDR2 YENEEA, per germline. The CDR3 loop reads CASKPGLAGYNEQFF. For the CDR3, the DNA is TGTGCCAGCAAACCGGGACTAGCGGGTTACAATGAGCAGTTCTTC.

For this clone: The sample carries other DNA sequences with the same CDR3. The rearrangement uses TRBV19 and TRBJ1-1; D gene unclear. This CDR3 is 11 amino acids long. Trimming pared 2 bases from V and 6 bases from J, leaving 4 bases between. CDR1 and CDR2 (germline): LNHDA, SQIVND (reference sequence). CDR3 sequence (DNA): TGTGCCAGTAGTATATCGGCTGAAGCTTTCTTT. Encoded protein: CASSISAEAFF.

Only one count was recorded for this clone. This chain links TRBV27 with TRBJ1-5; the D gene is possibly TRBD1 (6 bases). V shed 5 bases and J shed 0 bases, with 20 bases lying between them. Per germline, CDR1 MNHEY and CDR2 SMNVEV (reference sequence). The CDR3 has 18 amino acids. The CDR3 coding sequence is TGTGCCAGCAGTCCGTTCGGCGTAGGGGGAATTAGCAATCAGCCCCAGCATTTT. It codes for CASSPFGVGGISNQPQHF.

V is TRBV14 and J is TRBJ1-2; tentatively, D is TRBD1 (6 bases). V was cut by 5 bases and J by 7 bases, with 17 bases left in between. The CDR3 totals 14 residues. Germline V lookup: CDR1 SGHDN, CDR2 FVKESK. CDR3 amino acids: CASSGARGGFGYTF. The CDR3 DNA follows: TGTGCCAGCAGCGGCGCCAGGGGCGGTTTTGGCTACACCTTC.

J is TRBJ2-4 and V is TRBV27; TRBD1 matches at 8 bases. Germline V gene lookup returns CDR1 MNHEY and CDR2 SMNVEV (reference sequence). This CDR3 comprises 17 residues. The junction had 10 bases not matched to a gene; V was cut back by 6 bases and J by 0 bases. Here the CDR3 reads CASSSIYRGLAKNIQYF. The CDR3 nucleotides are TGTGCCAGCAGCTCGATATACAGGGGGTTAGCCAAAAACATTCAGTACTTC.

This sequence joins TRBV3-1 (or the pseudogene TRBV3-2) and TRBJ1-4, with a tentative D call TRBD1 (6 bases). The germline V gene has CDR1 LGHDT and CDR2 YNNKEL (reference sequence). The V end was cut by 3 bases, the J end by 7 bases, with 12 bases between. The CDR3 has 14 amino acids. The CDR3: CASSHGGAGEKLFF. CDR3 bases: TGTGCCAGCAGCCATGGGGGGGCTGGTGAAAAACTGTTTTTT.

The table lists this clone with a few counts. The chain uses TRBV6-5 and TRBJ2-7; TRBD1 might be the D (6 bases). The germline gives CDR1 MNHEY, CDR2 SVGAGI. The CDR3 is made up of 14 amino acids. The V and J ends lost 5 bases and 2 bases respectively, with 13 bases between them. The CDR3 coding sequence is TGTGCCAGCAGTCGACGACAGGAACCCTACGAGCAGTACTTC. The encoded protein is CASSRRQEPYEQYF.

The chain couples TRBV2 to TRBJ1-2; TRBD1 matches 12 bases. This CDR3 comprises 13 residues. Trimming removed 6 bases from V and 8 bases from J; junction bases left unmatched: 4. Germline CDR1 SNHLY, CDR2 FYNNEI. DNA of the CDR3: TGTGCCAGCAGGGGACAGGGGGCCGAGGGCTACACCTTC. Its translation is CASRGQGAEGYTF.

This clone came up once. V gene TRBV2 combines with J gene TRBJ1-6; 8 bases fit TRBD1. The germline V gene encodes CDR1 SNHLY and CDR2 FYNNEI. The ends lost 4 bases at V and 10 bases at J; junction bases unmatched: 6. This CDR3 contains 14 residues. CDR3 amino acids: CASSVDRGSSPLHF. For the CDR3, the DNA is TGTGCCAGCAGTGTTGACAGGGGTTCCTCACCCCTCCACTTT.

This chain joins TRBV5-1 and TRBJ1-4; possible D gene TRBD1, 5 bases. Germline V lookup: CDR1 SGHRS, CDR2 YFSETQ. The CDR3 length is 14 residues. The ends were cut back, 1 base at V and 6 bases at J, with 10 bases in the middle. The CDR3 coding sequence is TGCGCCAGCAGCTTGAGGGGTGGAGATGAAAAACTGTTTTTT. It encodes CASSLRGGDEKLFF.